The clone carrying this T cell receptor beta chain was observed once. Germline V lookup: CDR1 SGHAT, CDR2 FQDESV (reference sequence). V lost 2 bases and J lost 6, with 13 bases in between. The CDR3 spans 14 residues. TCRdb's copy holds only in-frame clones and misses some; the assay was immunoSEQ multiplex PCR. The sample shows about 330,000 clones, roughly 87% of them seen only once. In assigning cohorts, the study relied on participant-reported clinical history. The sample is drawn from a study of blood T cell repertoires in COVID-19. The clonotype comes from a woman in her twenties or thirties who had recovered from COVID-19. V is TRBV11-1 and J is TRBJ2-5, with D maybe TRBD1 (5 bases). Sample: PBMCs or T cells enriched from blood (not recorded which). The CDR3 region is CASSLNRQLQTQYF. The CDR3, as DNA: TGTGCCAGCAGCTTAAATCGACAGCTACAGACCCAGTACTTC.